A selection of T cell receptor beta chains follows, all from one sample in a study of regulatory T cells in long-lasting Graves disease. One entry per CDR3 protein, called by TCRdb with MiXCR from the multiplex PCR reads. Altogether a few hundred thousand distinct CDR3 sequences are present, roughly a fifth being singletons, with the ten largest covering approximately 15%. The sequences come from peripheral blood mononuclear cells (PBMCs), collected at new diagnosis, from a patient treated with antithyroid drugs. All receptors derive from a female donor with Graves disease. The CDR3 runs from the conserved cysteine through the conserved F or W. The D gene is left open where the match is weak. Only some rows state a clone size, as once, few, many or a class for expanded clones.

D gene	V gene	J gene	clone size	CDR3 protein	CDR3 DNA
TRBD1	TRBV28	TRBJ1-4	many	CASSDPPGTGGNEKLFF	TGTGCCAGCAGTGATCCACCCGGGACAGGGGGTAATGAAAAACTGTTTTTT
.	TRBV5-6	TRBJ1-4	.	CASSLPWANEKLFF	TGTGCCAGCAGCTTGCCGTGGGCTAATGAAAAACTGTTTTTT
TRBD1	TRBV5-1	TRBJ1-1	many	CASSLEDRVGTEAFF	TGCGCCAGCAGCTTGGAGGACAGGGTAGGCACTGAAGCTTTCTTT
.	TRBV28	TRBJ1-2	.	CASRTEGYTF	TGTGCCAGCAGGACGGAAGGCTACACCTTC
.	TRBV4-1	TRBJ1-2	many	CASHNNYGYTF	TGCGCCAGCCACAATAACTATGGCTACACCTTC
.	TRBV9	TRBJ1-1	.	CASSPEGPSGTEAFF	TGTGCCAGCAGCCCGGAGGGCCCGTCGGGGACTGAAGCTTTCTTT
.	TRBV7-6	TRBJ2-7	.	CASTPGTLDYEQYF	TGTGCCAGCACCCCCGGGACATTGGATTACGAGCAGTACTTC
.	TRBV7-2	TRBJ2-6	many	CASSPQGGRPTSGANVLTF	TGTGCCAGCAGCCCCCAGGGGGGACGCCCTACCTCTGGGGCCAACGTCCTGACTTTC
TRBD2	TRBV3-1	TRBJ2-1	many	CASSQPGLAGGGNEQFF	TGTGCCAGCAGCCAGCCCGGCCTAGCGGGAGGGGGCAATGAGCAGTTCTTC
TRBD1	TRBV5-6	TRBJ1-2	.	CASSRDRALIYGYTF	TGTGCCAGCAGCCGGGACAGGGCGTTAATCTATGGCTACACCTTC
TRBD2	TRBV27	TRBJ2-1	many	CASRGGYEQFF	TGTGCCAGCAGGGGGGGGTATGAGCAGTTCTTC
.	TRBV11-1	TRBJ2-1	many	CASSRRSLSSYNEQFF	TGTGCCAGCAGCCGGCGTAGCCTGAGCTCCTACAATGAGCAGTTCTTC
.	TRBV20-1	TRBJ2-1	.	CSARGGGHQNEQFF	TGCAGTGCTAGAGGTGGGGGCCATCAAAATGAGCAGTTCTTC
TRBD2	TRBV11-3	TRBJ2-1	many	CASSLAQGLAGGQDEQFF	TGTGCCAGCAGCTTAGCCCAAGGACTAGCGGGAGGGCAGGATGAGCAGTTCTTC
TRBD1	TRBV5-1	TRBJ2-3	many	CASSLGQGARTDTQYF	TGTGCCAGCAGCTTGGGACAGGGGGCCCGCACAGATACGCAGTATTTT
.	TRBV10-2	TRBJ2-2	many	CASKTGGALENTGELFF	TGCGCCAGCAAGACCGGAGGGGCCCTAGAGAACACCGGGGAGCTGTTTTTT
TRBD2	TRBV19	TRBJ2-2	few	CASSYQRGGTGELFF	TGTGCCAGTAGCTATCAGCGGGGTGGCACCGGGGAGCTGTTTTTT
.	TRBV6-2/TRBV6-3	TRBJ1-5	few	CASRITGLRDQPQHF	TGTGCCAGCAGGATCACAGGGCTTCGGGATCAGCCCCAGCATTTT
TRBD2	TRBV6-5	TRBJ2-5	few	CASSYTSGSLETQYF	TGTGCCAGCAGTTATACTAGCGGGAGTTTAGAGACCCAGTACTTC
.	TRBV4-1	TRBJ1-2	many	CASSQGRGTRGGYTF	TGCGCCAGCAGCCAAGGGCGAGGGACGCGAGGGGGCTACACCTTC
.	TRBV3-1	TRBJ2-3	many	CASSPRPGPSWDTQYF	TGTGCCAGCAGCCCACGACCCGGACCTTCATGGGATACGCAGTATTTT
.	TRBV19	TRBJ2-7	few	CASSLSPGLSYEQYF	TGTGCCAGTAGTCTCTCCCCCGGGCTCTCCTACGAGCAGTACTTC
.	TRBV15	TRBJ1-3	few	CATSRGKEAPSRNTIYF	TGTGCCACCAGCAGAGGAAAGGAGGCCCCCTCTAGAAACACCATATATTTT
.	TRBV4-1	TRBJ1-1	many	CASSTKQGWTEAFF	TGCGCCAGCAGCACCAAACAGGGCTGGACTGAAGCTTTCTTT
TRBD1	TRBV19	TRBJ1-4	.	CASSGTATDEKLFF	TGTGCCAGTAGTGGGACAGCAACTGATGAAAAACTGTTTTTT
.	TRBV5-1	TRBJ1-6	.	CASSLGQSSPLHF	TGCGCCAGCAGCTTGGGACAGAGCTCACCCCTCCACTTT
TRBD1	TRBV4-3	TRBJ1-4	.	CASSGQDEKLFF	TGCGCCAGCAGCGGACAGGATGAAAAACTGTTTTTT
.	TRBV6-1	TRBJ2-1	many	CASSEAGQGGGEQFF	TGTGCCAGCAGTGAAGCAGGGCAGGGAGGGGGTGAGCAGTTCTTC
.	TRBV20-1	TRBJ2-7	many	CSARPGGRIFEQYF	TGCAGTGCCCGACCCGGGGGGCGCATTTTCGAGCAGTACTTC
.	TRBV3-1	TRBJ2-7	many	CASSQRGPYEQYF	TGTGCCAGCAGCCAAAGGGGCCCGTACGAGCAGTACTTC
.	TRBV6-1	TRBJ2-1	many	CASSELTGITSDEQFF	TGTGCCAGCAGTGAGCTTACAGGCATTACGTCGGATGAGCAGTTCTTC
.	TRBV19	TRBJ2-4	.	CASSDDPGAKNIQYF	TGTGCCAGTAGCGATGACCCCGGAGCCAAAAACATTCAGTACTTC
.	TRBV4-3	TRBJ2-7	few	CASSSKVPYEQYF	TGCGCCAGCAGCTCGAAGGTCCCCTACGAGCAGTACTTC
TRBD1	TRBV10-3	TRBJ2-7	few	CAISPTTGTGLEQYF	TGTGCCATCAGTCCCACGACCGGGACAGGGCTCGAGCAGTACTTC
.	TRBV19	TRBJ1-5	.	CASSMQDQPQHF	TGTGCCAGTAGTATGCAGGATCAGCCCCAGCATTTT
.	TRBV9	TRBJ2-2	.	CASSVGHTGELFF	TGTGCCAGCAGCGTAGGCCACACCGGGGAGCTGTTTTTT
.	TRBV5-8	TRBJ1-4	few	CASSLLGEEYEKLFF	TGTGCCAGCAGCTTGCTGGGGGAGGAATATGAAAAACTGTTTTTT
.	TRBV6-4	TRBJ1-2	few	CASSGDVGRGGYTF	TGTGCCAGCAGTGGAGACGTGGGGCGAGGGGGCTACACCTTC
.	TRBV29-1	TRBJ2-1	.	CSGGRNNEQFF	TGCAGCGGGGGACGGAACAATGAGCAGTTCTTC
.	TRBV12-5	TRBJ1-2	many	CASGGRTLSDYGYTF	TGTGCTAGTGGGGGCCGGACACTTTCCGACTATGGCTACACCTTC
.	TRBV20-1	TRBJ1-6	many	CSASGSYTGTYSYNSPLHF	TGCAGTGCTAGCGGCTCCTACACAGGGACCTATTCCTATAATTCACCCCTCCACTTT
TRBD1	TRBV28	TRBJ2-7	many	CASGDRAYEQYF	TGTGCCAGTGGGGACAGAGCCTACGAGCAGTACTTC
.	TRBV5-1	TRBJ2-2	few	CASSLVEWGATGELFF	TGCGCCAGCAGCTTGGTTGAATGGGGGGCCACCGGGGAGCTGTTTTTT
.	TRBV27	TRBJ2-1	many	CASTGLAEPGHNEQFF	TGTGCCAGCACGGGATTAGCGGAGCCCGGGCACAATGAGCAGTTCTTC
TRBD1	TRBV11-2	TRBJ2-1	many	CASSSMGQGSLNEQFF	TGTGCCAGCAGCTCCATGGGACAGGGATCCCTTAATGAGCAGTTCTTC
.	TRBV5-6	TRBJ1-1	many	CASSSGINTEAFF	TGTGCCAGCAGCTCCGGCATCAACACTGAAGCTTTCTTT
.	TRBV19	TRBJ2-1	few	CASTTGWNEQFF	TGTGCCAGTACTACAGGGTGGAATGAGCAGTTCTTC
TRBD1	TRBV19	TRBJ1-5	.	CASSVDREAQPQHF	TGTGCCAGTAGTGTGGACAGGGAGGCTCAGCCCCAGCATTTT
TRBD2	TRBV2	TRBJ2-7	.	CASSTSGRAGEQYF	TGTGCCAGCAGTACTAGCGGGAGGGCCGGGGAGCAGTACTTC
.	TRBV18	TRBJ1-3	.	CASSKILVSGNTIYF	TGTGCCAGCTCAAAGATACTTGTCTCTGGAAACACCATATATTTT
.	TRBV20-1	TRBJ2-3	.	CSASQGGGTDTQYF	TGCAGTGCTTCCCAGGGTGGGGGCACAGATACGCAGTATTTT
.	TRBV2	TRBJ2-1	many	CASGRDTQLTGEQFF	TGTGCCAGCGGGAGGGACACCCAATTAACTGGTGAGCAGTTCTTC
.	TRBV2	TRBJ2-1	many	CASSEALLAGQFF	TGTGCCAGCAGTGAAGCGCTTCTCGCGGGGCAGTTCTTC
TRBD1	TRBV5-1	TRBJ1-1	many	CASSSLGQGSTEAFF	TGCGCCAGCAGTTCTCTTGGACAGGGTAGCACTGAAGCTTTCTTT
.	TRBV14	TRBJ2-7	many	CASSQEGRVYEQYF	TGTGCCAGCAGCCAAGAAGGGAGAGTCTACGAGCAGTACTTC